This passage covers 29 T cell receptor beta chains from one sample sequenced in a study of cytomegalovirus exposure and HLA in healthy donors. Primers for the PCR totalled 60 Vbeta and 13 Jbeta. Only in-frame clones appear in the TCRdb table, and some are missing; sequencing was by immunoSEQ multiplex PCR. In the table there are hundreds of thousands of clones, roughly 80% of which are singletons. The sequencing input was PBMCs. The receptors come from a girl aged 5 to 17 in good health and CMV-seronegative.

Points on this clone: A read error may produce the germline difference seen at one junction end. This chain links TRBV6-4 with TRBJ1-2; TRBD1 matches 9 bases. Germline CDR1 is MRHNA and CDR2 is SNTAGT. The CDR3 is 15 residues long. The CDR3 protein is CASSPASGQGYGHTF. The DNA for the CDR3 is TGTGCCAGCAGTCCCGCCTCGGGACAGGGCTATGGCCACACCTTC.

The V call is TRBV7-6, the J call TRBJ2-3; possible D gene TRBD1, 6 bases. This CDR3 spans 13 amino acids. Germline CDR1 reads SGHVS; CDR2 reads FNYEAQ. Trimming stripped 0 bases from V and 10 bases from J, with 11 bases between. The CDR3: CASSLADSGAQYF. The CDR3 DNA reads as TGTGCCAGCAGCTTAGCGGACAGTGGGGCGCAGTATTTT.

This chain links TRBV27 with TRBJ2-7; 11 bases line up with TRBD2. Germline CDR1 and CDR2: MNHEY and SMNVEV (reference sequence). The CDR3 has 13 residues. Trimming took 6 bases from V and 2 from J; bases not matched to a gene: 0. In nucleotides, the CDR3 is TGTGCCAGCAGACTAGCGGGAGCCTACGAGCAGTACTTC. It yields the protein CASRLAGAYEQYF.

The chain carries TRBV5-1 and TRBJ2-7; D is perhaps TRBD1 (5 bases). The CDR3 is 15 amino acids. V lost 4 bases and J lost 3, with 17 bases in between. The germline gives CDR1 SGHRS, CDR2 YFSETQ. CDR3 sequence (DNA): TGCGCCAGCAGCGAACAGGACCCCTTCATCTACGAGCAGTACTTC. This gives the protein CASSEQDPFIYEQYF.

The chain uses TRBV19 and TRBJ2-6; 10 bases map to TRBD1. The J segment lost 2 bases and the V segment lost 1 base, leaving 5 bases of the junction unmatched. The CDR3 loop spans 18 amino acids. Germline V lookup: CDR1 LNHDA, CDR2 SQIVND (reference sequence). The CDR3 nucleotides read TGTGCCAGTAGTATAGTTCCGACAGGGGGCGCTGGGGCCAACGTCCTGACTTTC. Its protein is CASSIVPTGGAGANVLTF.

This clone has a single count. CDR3 nucleotide sequence: TGTGCCAGCAGTCTTAGGACAGTTTCTTACGAGCAGTACTTC. Encoded protein: CASSLRTVSYEQYF. This chain uses TRBV28 with TRBJ2-7, with a possible D match to TRBD1 (6 bases). Trimming cost V 5 bases and J 4 bases, with 15 bases left between them. CDR1 is MDHEN, CDR2 SYDVKM, per germline. The CDR3 consists of 14 residues.

The CDR3 region has the DNA TGTGCCAGCAGGTCACGTGAGACAGGGGTCTACGAGCAGTACTTC. It translates to CASRSRETGVYEQYF. The J gene is TRBJ2-7, the V gene TRBV6-5; 8 bases align to TRBD1. V gave up 6 bases and J gave up 3 bases; unmatched junction bases: 10. The CDR3 contains 15 residues. Germline V gives CDR1 MNHEY, CDR2 SVGAGI.

The genes are TRBV15 and TRBJ2-5, with a tentative D call TRBD1 (5 bases). Matching the DNA end better, TRBJ2-7 makes the J call doubtful. The CDR3 contains 13 residues. Germline V CDR1 and CDR2: LNHNV, YYDKDF (reference sequence). CDR3: CATSPGYSYEQYF. CDR3 bases: TGTGCCACCAGCCCAGGGTACTCCTACGAGCAGTACTTC.

The rearrangement uses TRBV19 and TRBJ2-1; unclear D gene. The CDR3 length is 13 residues. Germline V lookup: CDR1 LNHDA, CDR2 SQIVND (reference sequence). V was shortened by 3 bases and J by 6 bases, with 9 bases between the two germline ends. CDR3 sequence reads: CASSISVFNEQFF. CDR3 DNA sequence: TGTGCCAGTAGTATTTCCGTATTCAATGAGCAGTTCTTC.

This clone showed up just once. V and J are TRBV14 and TRBJ2-2; D remains ambiguous. The CDR3 consists of 13 residues. The germline V gene has CDR1 SGHDN and CDR2 FVKESK. The ends were cut back, 4 bases at V and 5 bases at J, with 8 bases in the middle. The CDR3 DNA sequence: TGTGCCAGCAGCCCACGGCGGACCGGGGAGCTGTTTTTT. This codes for CASSPRRTGELFF.

The V and J genes are TRBV10-3 and TRBJ1-2; 7 positions agree with TRBD1. The V gene's germline CDR1 is ENHRY and CDR2 SYGVKD. Germline trimming cut 5 bases from V and 4 bases from J; bases unmatched to any gene: 10. CDR3 length: 15 amino acids. The CDR3: CAISLGTAKGYGYTF. In DNA, the CDR3 is TGTGCCATCAGTCTGGGGACAGCCAAGGGCTATGGCTACACCTTC.

The DNA for the CDR3 is TGCAGCGTTGAAGAGTTACCCGGGACAGGGGTTGAAAAACTGTTTTTT. It is translated as CSVEELPGTGVEKLFF. This chain links TRBV29-1 with TRBJ1-4; 10 bases fit TRBD1. The CDR3 is 16 residues long. The germline gives CDR1 SQVTM, CDR2 ANQGSEA. V trimming: 0 bases; J trimming: 7 bases; junction bases outside the gene matches: 8.

This chain joins TRBV4-1 and TRBJ1-1; D is perhaps TRBD1 (6 bases). This CDR3 has 15 amino acids. V was cut by 4 bases and J by 4 bases, with 16 bases left in between. Germline V gene data show CDR1 as MGHRA and CDR2 as YSYEKL. The CDR3, as DNA: TGCGCCAGCAGCCCGGGACATCAGGTGAGCACTGAAGCTTTCTTT. The encoded protein is CASSPGHQVSTEAFF.

This chain links TRBV11-2 with TRBJ2-7; D perhaps matches TRBD1 (6 bases). In germline, CDR1 is SGHAT, CDR2 FQNNGV. V was trimmed by 1 base and J by 2 bases, leaving 12 bases between them. The CDR3 is 15 amino acids. The CDR3 bases are TGTGCCAGCAGCTTAGGGGCGACAGGTACCTACGAGCAGTACTTC. It translates to CASSLGATGTYEQYF. The full variable domain, completed using reference TRBV11-2 and TRBJ2-7, is EAGVAQSPRYKIIEKRQSVAFWCNPISGHATLYWYQQILGQGPKLLIQFQNNGVVDDSQLPKDRFSAERLKGVDSTLKIQPAKLEDSAVYLCASSLGATGTYEQYFGPGTRLTVT.

The V and J genes are TRBV7-8 and TRBJ2-2, with TRBD1 matching 7 bases. V gave up 3 bases and J gave up 7 bases; unmatched junction bases: 2. This CDR3 is built from 13 residues. Germline CDR1 SGHVS, CDR2 FQNEAQ. The CDR3: CASSFHRGGELFF. CDR3 nucleotides: TGTGCCAGCAGCTTCCACAGGGGCGGGGAGCTGTTTTTT.

This clone has only a few counts. V is TRBV28 and J is TRBJ1-4; TRBD1 is a possible D gene (6 bases). V shed 2 bases and J shed 14 bases, with 12 bases lying between them. Germline lookup yields CDR1 MDHEN and CDR2 SYDVKM. The CDR3 length is 12 residues. CDR3 in DNA: TGTGCCAGCAGTTTAGAGGCAGGGGACCTGTTTTTT. It yields the protein CASSLEAGDLFF.

V usage is TRBV28 and J usage is TRBJ1-1; D might be TRBD1 (5 bases). Germline V gene data show CDR1 as MDHEN and CDR2 as SYDVKM. The CDR3 extends over 14 amino acids. Trimming shortened V by 4 bases and J by 3 bases, and 12 bases separated the two germline ends. CDR3 sequence reads: CASSYAGRYTEAFF. DNA for the CDR3: TGTGCCAGCAGTTACGCAGGGCGGTACACTGAAGCTTTCTTT.

The J gene is TRBJ2-1, the V gene TRBV5-1, with D possibly TRBD2 on 6 matching bases. Germline V gives CDR1 SGHRS, CDR2 YFSETQ. This CDR3 is 15 amino acids long. Trimming left V 3 bases short and J 0 bases short, with 10 bases between. The CDR3 spells CASSSGSLSYNEQFF. CDR3 sequence (DNA): TGCGCCAGCAGCTCCGGGAGTCTCTCCTACAATGAGCAGTTCTTC.

This clone was recorded once. The gene calls are TRBV5-1 and TRBJ2-3, with D possibly matching TRBD1 (6 bases). The germline V gene has CDR1 SGHRS and CDR2 YFSETQ. This CDR3 is built from 13 residues. Trimming stripped 1 base from V and 5 bases from J, with 8 bases between. DNA of the CDR3: TGCGCCAGCAGCTTGTTCAGGGGAGATACGCAGTATTTT. Protein product: CASSLFRGDTQYF.

The chain combines TRBV5-1 with TRBJ2-7, with TRBD1 matching over 11 bases. With 7 bases clipped from V and 3 bases from J, the junction kept 6 bases outside the gene matches. Per germline, CDR1 SGHRS and CDR2 YFSETQ. This CDR3 is 14 amino acids long. The CDR3, as DNA: TGCGCCAGCCAAACCGGGACAGGGGGCTACGAGCAGTACTTC. It is translated as CASQTGTGGYEQYF. The variable domain in full, with the rest retrieved from reference TRBV5-1 and TRBJ2-7, is KAGVTQTPRYLIKTRGQQVTLSCSPISGHRSVSWYQQTPGQGLQFLFEYFSETQRNKGNFPGRFSGRQFSNSRSEMNVSTLELGDSALYLCASQTGTGGYEQYFGPGTRLTVT.

The chain links TRBV5-4 to TRBJ2-2; possible D gene TRBD1, 5 bases. V shed 4 bases and J shed 9 bases, with 13 bases lying between them. CDR3 length equals 13 residues. CDR1 and CDR2 (germline): SGHNT, YYREEE (reference sequence). CDR3 sequence reads: CASSIQGNRELFF. CDR3 sequence (DNA): TGTGCCAGCAGCATCCAGGGTAACCGGGAGCTGTTTTTT. Full variable domain (rest looked up from reference TRBV5-4 and TRBJ2-2): ETGVTQSPTHLIKTRGQQVTLRCSSQSGHNTVSWYQQALGQGPQFIFQYYREEENGRGNFPPRFSGLQFPNYSSELNVNALELDDSALYLCASSIQGNRELFFGEGSRLTVL.

The chain joins TRBV28 to TRBJ1-2; 10 nucleotides match TRBD1. In germline, CDR1 is MDHEN, CDR2 SYDVKM. J was trimmed by 1 base and V by 6 bases; bases with no gene match: 11. The CDR3 extends over 17 amino acids. The CDR3 DNA sequence: TGTGCCAGCAGCTACGGGACAGGGGTTATGCTTAACTATGGCTACACCTTC. Protein sequence: CASSYGTGVMLNYGYTF.

The chain has TRBV30 and TRBJ1-2, with D perhaps TRBD1 (5 bases). The germline gives CDR1 GTSNPN, CDR2 SVGIG (reference sequence). The CDR3 is made up of 13 amino acids. Trimming stripped 0 bases from V and 6 bases from J, with 11 bases between. The CDR3 protein is CAWSVGRVHGYTF. DNA for the CDR3: TGTGCCTGGAGTGTTGGCAGGGTTCATGGCTACACCTTC.

The rearrangement uses TRBV10-1 and TRBJ1-2; tentatively, D is TRBD1 (6 bases). Trimming stripped 0 bases from V and 8 bases from J, with 13 bases between. This CDR3 spans 14 amino acids. Germline V gene sequence: CDR1 WNHNN, CDR2 SYGVQD (reference sequence). This chain's CDR3 is CASSESRGAPGYTF. The CDR3 nucleotides are TGCGCCAGCAGTGAGTCGCGGGGGGCGCCGGGCTACACCTTC.

The chain joins TRBV28 to TRBJ1-1; D is possibly TRBD1 (6 bases). Per germline, CDR1 MDHEN and CDR2 SYDVKM. The CDR3 totals 11 residues. Deletions cut 4 bases from V and 11 bases from J, with 11 bases between. The CDR3: CASSSQGMAFF. The CDR3, as DNA: TGTGCCAGCAGTTCCCAGGGGATGGCTTTCTTT.

The rearrangement links TRBV9 to TRBJ2-7; 8 bases fit TRBD1. The junction had 6 bases not matched to a gene; V was cut back by 4 bases and J by 3 bases. The length of the CDR3 is 14 residues. CDR1 and CDR2 from the germline V gene are SGDLS and YYNGEE. This CDR3 reads CASSRSDRGYEQYF. CDR3 in DNA: TGTGCCAGCAGCCGATCAGACAGGGGCTACGAGCAGTACTTC.

In its sample, this clone was seen once. The chain recombines TRBV27 with TRBJ2-7, with 11 bases matching TRBD1. Germline V gene data show CDR1 as MNHEY and CDR2 as SMNVEV (reference sequence). J lost 6 bases, V lost 2 bases, and 6 bases had no gene match. The CDR3 has 15 amino acids. CDR3 protein: CASSLEYGTGGEQYF. The CDR3 DNA sequence: TGTGCCAGCAGTTTAGAGTATGGGACAGGGGGCGAGCAGTACTTC.

Of note for this clone: In the same sample, other DNA sequences code for this CDR3. The V call is TRBV5-1, the J call TRBJ1-1, with unresolved D. V lost 1 base, J lost 1 base, and 8 bases lay in between. Germline V lookup: CDR1 SGHRS, CDR2 YFSETQ. This CDR3 has 14 amino acids. The CDR3 sequence: CASSLYPGNTEAFF. In DNA form, the CDR3 reads TGCGCCAGCAGCTTGTACCCCGGGAACACTGAAGCTTTCTTT.

The chain is built from TRBV7-8 and TRBJ2-3; 9 nucleotides agree with TRBD1. Germline loops: CDR1 SGHVS, CDR2 FQNEAQ. The junction had 7 bases not matched to a gene; V was cut back by 4 bases and J by 2 bases. The CDR3 has 16 amino acids. The CDR3 protein is CASSWTGVYTTDTQYF. The CDR3 nucleotides read TGTGCCAGCAGCTGGACAGGGGTCTATACCACAGATACGCAGTATTTT.